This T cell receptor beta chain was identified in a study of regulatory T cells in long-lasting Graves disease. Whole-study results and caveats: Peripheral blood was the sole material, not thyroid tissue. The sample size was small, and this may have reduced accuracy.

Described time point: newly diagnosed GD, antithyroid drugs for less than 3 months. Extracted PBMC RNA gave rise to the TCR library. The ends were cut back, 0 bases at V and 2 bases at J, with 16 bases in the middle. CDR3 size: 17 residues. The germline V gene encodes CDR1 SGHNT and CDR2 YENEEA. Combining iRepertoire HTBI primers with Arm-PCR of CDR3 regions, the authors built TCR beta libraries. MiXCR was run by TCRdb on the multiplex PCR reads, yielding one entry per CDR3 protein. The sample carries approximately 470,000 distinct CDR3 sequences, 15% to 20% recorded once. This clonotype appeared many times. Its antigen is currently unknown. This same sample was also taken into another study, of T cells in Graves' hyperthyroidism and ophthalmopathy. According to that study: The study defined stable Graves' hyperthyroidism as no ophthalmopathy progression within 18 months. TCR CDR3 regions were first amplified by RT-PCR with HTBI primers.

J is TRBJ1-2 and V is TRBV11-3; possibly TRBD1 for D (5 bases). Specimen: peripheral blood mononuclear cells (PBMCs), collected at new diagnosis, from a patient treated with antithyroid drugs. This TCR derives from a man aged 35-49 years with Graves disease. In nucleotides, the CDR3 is TGTGCCAGCAGCTTAGATAAAACAGGAATCCCCAACTATGGCTACACCTTC. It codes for CASSLDKTGIPNYGYTF. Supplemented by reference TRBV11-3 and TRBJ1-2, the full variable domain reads EAGVVQSPRYKIIEKKQPVAFWCNPISGHNTLYWYLQNLGQGPELLIRYENEEAVDDSQLPKDRFSAERLKGVDSTLKIQPAELGDSAVYLCASSLDKTGIPNYGYTFGSGTRLTVV.